The clone carrying this T cell receptor beta chain was recorded many times. This specimen comes from a study of glioma-infiltrating T cells. The CDR3 consists of 15 residues. Germline CDR1 SGHTA, CDR2 FQGNSA. The V and J ends lost 5 bases and 1 base, in that order; junction bases with no gene match: 3. Using RNA template, CDR3s of TCR alpha and beta were amplified with iRepertoire arm-PCR. MiXCR was run by TCRdb on the multiplex PCR reads, yielding one entry per CDR3 protein. This table has approximately 90,000 distinct CDR3 sequences, about 23% appearing once. The material sequenced was glioma tissue, nonneoplastic brain tissue, or PBMCs (not recorded which). The receptor's source is a human donor with low-grade glioma or glioblastoma, undergoing nonglioma brain surgery, or in good health (not recorded which). This rearrangement joins TRBV7-2 to TRBJ2-3; TRBD2 agrees at 10 bases. CDR3 coding DNA: TGTGCCAGCAGCAGGACTAGCGGACGCACAGATACGCAGTATTTT. Protein product: CASSRTSGRTDTQYF.